The next 20 T cell receptor beta chains were all read from a single sample in a study of OX40 agonist ivuxolimab in advanced cancers. This table comes from immunoSEQ multiplex PCR, and its TCRdb copy is limited to in-frame clones, with some not included. The sample contains 40,000 to 55,000 clones, about 93% of which appear only once. This specimen was CD4+ or CD8+ T cells sorted from blood, taken in a trial of the OX40 agonist ivuxolimab. Receptors were obtained from an adult with an advanced solid tumor such as melanoma, head and neck, liver or kidney cancer.

The rearrangement uses TRBV28 and TRBJ1-1, with TRBD1 as a possible D gene (5 bases). The CDR3 spans 17 residues. Germline lookup yields CDR1 MDHEN and CDR2 SYDVKM. The V gene lost 6 bases and the J gene lost 8 bases, with 28 bases spanning the gap. Here the CDR3 DNA reads TGTGCCAGCAGCTCAAAACCCCCGGGGCAGGGCCTTACCGAAGCTTTCTTT. Its translation is CASSSKPPGQGLTEAFF. The whole variable domain, filled in from reference TRBV28 and TRBJ1-1, reads DVKVTQSSRYLVKRTGEKVFLECVQDMDHENMFWYRQDPGLGLRLIYFSYDVKMKEKGDIPEGYSVSREKKERFSLILESASTNQTSMYLCASSSKPPGQGLTEAFFGQGTRLTVV.

V is TRBV9 and J is TRBJ2-3, with a tentative D call TRBD1 (6 bases). V lost 3 bases, J lost 2 bases, and 10 bases lay in between. The CDR3 is made up of 14 amino acids. Germline CDR1 reads SGDLS; CDR2 reads YYNGEE. The CDR3 here is CASSAQGLTDTQYF. In DNA form, the CDR3 reads TGTGCCAGCAGCGCTCAGGGGCTCACAGATACGCAGTATTTT.

The chain uses TRBV7-8 and TRBJ2-7; D remains unclear. The length of the CDR3 is 12 residues. Per the germline V gene, CDR1 is SGHVS and CDR2 is FQNEAQ. Between the trimmed V and J ends, which lost 3 bases and 4 bases, there was a span of 7 bases. The CDR3 loop is CASSFTAYEQYF. The CDR3 DNA sequence: TGTGCCAGCAGCTTCACAGCTTACGAGCAGTACTTC.

The chain links TRBV27 to TRBJ1-4; D is undetermined. The CDR3 is made up of 18 amino acids. Trimming removed 0 bases from V and 3 bases from J, with 17 bases in between. Per the germline V gene, CDR1 is MNHEY and CDR2 is SMNVEV (reference sequence). In DNA, the CDR3 is TGTGCCAGCAGTTTATCGGGGTACAATGACGGAGCTAATGAAAAACTGTTTTTT. This encodes CASSLSGYNDGANEKLFF. Filled out from reference TRBV27 and TRBJ1-4, the complete variable domain reads EAQVTQNPRYLITVTGKKLTVTCSQNMNHEYMSWYRQDPGLGLRQIYYSMNVEVTDKGDVPEGYKVSRKEKRNFPLILESPSPNQTSLYFCASSLSGYNDGANEKLFFGSGTQLSVL.

There are a few counts of this clone. The V and J genes are TRBV14 and TRBJ2-7; tentatively, D is TRBD2 (6 bases). CDR1 SGHDN and CDR2 FVKESK come from the germline V gene. The CDR3 contains 15 residues. V lost 5 bases and J lost 5, with 19 bases in between. CDR3 nucleotide sequence: TGTGCCAGCAGCTTTACGCGGCGGACTACCGACGAGCAGTACTTC. Amino acid sequence: CASSFTRRTTDEQYF. The full variable domain, rest sourced from reference TRBV14 and TRBJ2-7, is EAGVTQFPSHSVIEKGQTVTLRCDPISGHDNLYWYRRVMGKEIKFLLHFVKESKQDESGMPNNRFLAERTGGTYSTLKVQPAELEDSGVYFCASSFTRRTTDEQYFGPGTRLTVT.

This chain connects TRBV4-3 to TRBJ2-3; 13 positions match TRBD2. V lost 3 bases and J lost 4; bases outside the gene matches: 7. Germline lookup yields CDR1 LGHNA and CDR2 YSLEER. The length of the CDR3 is 17 residues. The DNA of the CDR3 is TGCGCCAGCAGCCAGGAAACTAGCGGGAGGGCCTCAGATACGCAGTATTTT. It is translated as CASSQETSGRASDTQYF.

The CDR3 DNA sequence: TGTGCCAGCAGCTTAGAAACTTTGGACGGACTCTATGGCTACACCTTC. Residues: CASSLETLDGLYGYTF. The chain combines TRBV7-8 with TRBJ1-2, with D unclear. This CDR3 contains 16 residues. In germline, CDR1 is SGHVS, CDR2 FQNEAQ. The V end was cut by 1 base, the J end by 4 bases, with 16 bases between.

The table lists this clone with a count of one. Compared with germline, one end of the junction differs, possibly owing to a read error. The chain recombines TRBV7-7 with TRBJ2-5, with TRBD1 as a possible D gene (6 bases). The CDR3 is 15 amino acids. The germline V gene has CDR1 SSHAT and CDR2 FNYEAQ (reference sequence). This CDR3 is CASSLGGKGVETQYF. For the CDR3, the DNA is TGTGCTAGCAGCTTAGGCGGCAAGGGGGTAGAGACCCAGTACTTC.

The CDR3, as DNA: TGCAGCGTTGAAGAGGGCCAAGCCTACGAGCAGTACTTC. Amino acids: CSVEEGQAYEQYF. This chain joins TRBV29-1 and TRBJ2-7; D not resolved. The CDR3 spans 13 residues. Germline loops: CDR1 SQVTM, CDR2 ANQGSEA. V shed 0 bases and J shed 2 bases, with 8 bases lying between them.

The chain has TRBV10-2 and TRBJ2-7; D gene unclear. This CDR3 has 11 amino acids. Trimming took 2 bases from V and 4 from J, leaving 3 bases between them. Germline lookup yields CDR1 WSHSY and CDR2 SAAADI. In DNA form, the CDR3 reads TGCGCCAGCAGTGAGGGATACGAGCAGTACTTC. Translating it yields CASSEGYEQYF.

CDR3 residues: CASSPLKYGRSYEQYF. CDR3 sequence (DNA): TGTGCCAGCTCACCCTTAAAATACGGACGCAGCTACGAGCAGTACTTC. The chain joins TRBV18 to TRBJ2-7; D uncertain. The CDR3 has 16 residues. Germline V gene data show CDR1 as KGHSH and CDR2 as LQKENI. The ends were cut back, 3 bases at V and 3 bases at J, with 18 bases in the middle.

The gene calls are TRBV27 and TRBJ2-7, with D possibly being TRBD1 (5 bases). This CDR3 has 13 amino acids. The germline CDR1 and CDR2 sequences are MNHEY and SMNVEV (reference sequence). V dropped 4 bases and J dropped 1 base, with 8 bases sitting between them. CDR3 DNA: TGTGCCAGCAGTTGGGGCAGATCCTACGAGCAGTACTTC. Amino acids: CASSWGRSYEQYF.

The chain employs TRBV28 and TRBJ2-7, with a possible D match to TRBD2 (5 bases). Germline V gene lookup returns CDR1 MDHEN and CDR2 SYDVKM. This CDR3 contains 15 residues. V lost 7 bases and J 1 base, leaving 17 bases between the germline ends. The CDR3 protein is CASIPTGIGSYEQYF. Here the CDR3 DNA reads TGTGCCAGCATCCCGACGGGGATCGGGTCCTACGAGCAGTACTTC.

Only one count was recorded for this clone. The rearrangement links TRBV13 to TRBJ2-2, with 9 bases aligning to TRBD2. This CDR3 is built from 17 residues. Germline V gene lookup returns CDR1 PRHDT and CDR2 FYEKMQ (reference sequence). V lost 5 bases, J lost 5 bases, and 12 bases stayed unmatched. In DNA, the CDR3 is TGTGCCAGCAGCCTATATAGCGGGAGTCTGGGAACCGGGGAGCTGTTTTTT. Protein: CASSLYSGSLGTGELFF.

This chain uses TRBV19 with TRBJ2-7; D not certain. The CDR3 is 13 residues long. CDR1 and CDR2 from the germline V gene are LNHDA and SQIVND (reference sequence). Trimming removed 6 bases at V and 3 bases at J, with 12 bases between. The DNA for the CDR3 is TGTGCCAGTAGCGACAACAGTTACTACGAGCAGTACTTC. This sequence encodes CASSDNSYYEQYF.

As for this clone: The identical CDR3 is also encoded by other nucleotide sequences in the sample. The chain uses TRBV4-3 and TRBJ2-7; 9 positions agree with TRBD1. The germline V gene encodes CDR1 LGHNA and CDR2 YSLEER. This CDR3 is built from 14 residues. J lost 2 bases, V lost 1 base, and 0 bases had no gene match. CDR3 coding DNA: TGCGCCAGCAGCCAAGGACAGGGGGCCTACGAGCAGTACTTC. It is translated as CASSQGQGAYEQYF.

This clone appeared many times. The genes are TRBV7-8 and TRBJ1-5; D is unresolved. CDR3 length: 16 amino acids. The germline gives CDR1 SGHVS, CDR2 FQNEAQ. The ends were cut back, 1 base at V and 5 bases at J, with 15 bases in the middle. The CDR3 region has the DNA TGTGCCAGCAGCTTAGTCGGAGGGAGTTTCCATCAGCCCCAGCATTTT. Its protein is CASSLVGGSFHQPQHF.

The J gene is TRBJ2-7, the V gene TRBV7-9; the D is unclear. Trimming took 6 bases from V and 4 from J, leaving 13 bases between them. This CDR3 is 13 amino acids long. Germline values: CDR1 SEHNR, CDR2 FQNEAQ (reference sequence). The DNA of the CDR3 is TGTGCCAGCAGGGACCCAAAAGGGTACGAGCAGTACTTC. Protein product: CASRDPKGYEQYF.

The chain combines TRBV9 with TRBJ2-2; no clear D gene. There are 12 residues in the CDR3. V lost 3 bases to trimming and J lost 6 bases, with 6 bases between them. Germline V gene data show CDR1 as SGDLS and CDR2 as YYNGEE. The CDR3: CASSGSSGELFF. The DNA for the CDR3 is TGTGCCAGCAGCGGAAGTTCCGGGGAGCTGTTTTTT.

The rearrangement uses TRBV9 and TRBJ2-3, with D possibly being TRBD1 (7 bases). Per germline, CDR1 SGDLS and CDR2 YYNGEE. V was trimmed by 0 bases and J by 1 base, leaving 12 bases between them. The CDR3 loop spans 16 amino acids. The CDR3 nucleotides are TGTGCCAGCAGCGTAGCGACAGGGACTGGCACAGATACGCAGTATTTT. Translating it yields CASSVATGTGTDTQYF.